This passage covers 15 T cell receptor beta chains from one sample sequenced in a study of blood T cell repertoires in COVID-19. The repertoire was sequenced with immunoSEQ multiplex PCR; TCRdb's copy has only in-frame clones and lacks some. The table has about 230,000 clones, more than 75% seen once. Sequenced input: peripheral blood. The receptors derive from a man aged 45 to 65 with COVID-19, enrolled during active disease.

This chain uses TRBV5-1 with TRBJ2-7; 9 bases line up with TRBD1. The J segment lost 4 bases and the V segment lost 4 bases, leaving 9 bases of the junction unmatched. The CDR3 runs 15 residues. Germline assignment: CDR1 SGHRS and CDR2 YFSETQ. The CDR3 nucleotides read TGCGCCAGCAGCATGGCCGGGACAGGGTCATACGAGCAGTACTTC. Protein sequence: CASSMAGTGSYEQYF.

The rearrangement uses TRBV5-4 and TRBJ2-5, with 8 bases that match TRBD1. The J call may be faulty, since TRBJ2-7 better matches the DNA end. Germline lookup yields CDR1 SGHNT and CDR2 YYREEE (reference sequence). The CDR3 is made up of 15 amino acids. The CDR3 region has the DNA TGTGCCAGCAGCTTTGGTGGACAGGGCTCCTACGAGCAGTACTTC. It translates to CASSFGGQGSYEQYF.

This chain links TRBV5-1 with TRBJ1-1; TRBD1 is a possible D gene (6 bases). Germline-derived CDR1 and CDR2 are SGHRS and YFSETQ. The CDR3 length is 15 residues. Trimming took 5 bases from V and 5 from J, leaving 19 bases between them. The CDR3 spells CASSPGTLGRTEAFF. The CDR3, as DNA: TGCGCCAGCAGTCCCGGGACACTTGGCAGGACTGAAGCTTTCTTT.

The chain is built from TRBV3-1 (or the pseudogene TRBV3-2) and TRBJ2-1; 8 bases match TRBD2. The CDR3 has 16 residues. Germline V gives CDR1 LGHDT, CDR2 YNNKEL (reference sequence). J lost 6 bases, V lost 3 bases, and 10 bases had no gene match. CDR3 sequence reads: CASSHPGAGDPNEQFF. CDR3 bases: TGTGCCAGCAGCCACCCCGGAGCGGGAGACCCCAATGAGCAGTTCTTC.

The V and J genes are TRBV27 and TRBJ2-5, with 8 bases fitting TRBD2. The germline V gene has CDR1 MNHEY and CDR2 SMNVEV (reference sequence). V trimming: 5 bases; J trimming: 4 bases; junction bases outside the gene matches: 9. CDR3 length: 15 amino acids. For the CDR3, the DNA is TGTGCCAGCAGTCCCCCTGGGCTAGCGGGAGAGACCCAGTACTTC. This gives the protein CASSPPGLAGETQYF.

This clone was detected only a few times. The chain recombines TRBV24-1 with TRBJ2-7; the D gene is possibly TRBD1 (5 bases). Germline-derived CDR1 and CDR2 are KGHDR and SFDVKD. The CDR3 has 16 residues. V was clipped by 2 bases and J by 0 bases, with 13 bases between them. The CDR3 sequence: CATSDSGSQGSYEQYF. The CDR3 DNA is TGTGCCACCAGTGATTCCGGTTCCCAGGGCTCCTACGAGCAGTACTTC.

The V and J genes are TRBV7-2 and TRBJ1-2; TRBD1 is a possible D gene (6 bases). The germline gives CDR1 SGHTA, CDR2 FQGNSA. This CDR3 has 13 amino acids. Trimming pared 2 bases from V and 8 bases from J, leaving 12 bases between. As DNA, the CDR3 is TGTGCCAGCAGCTTACTTCCGGGGGGCGGCTACACCTTC. Protein product: CASSLLPGGGYTF.

This sequence joins TRBV14 and TRBJ2-7; 8 bases are a match to TRBD2. Germline CDR1 reads SGHDN; CDR2 reads FVKESK. CDR3 length equals 14 residues. V was pared by 4 bases and J by 2 bases, with 4 bases of the junction left unmatched. In DNA, the CDR3 is TGTGCCAGCAGCCCCGGGGGGGGCCCCTACGAGCAGTACTTC. Its translation is CASSPGGGPYEQYF.

This rearrangement joins TRBV7-2 to TRBJ2-5; the match to TRBD2 covers 13 bases. Germline CDR1 and CDR2: SGHTA and FQGNSA. CDR3 size: 17 residues. The V gene end was trimmed by 5 bases and the J gene end by 4 bases; junction bases not matched to a gene: 10. The DNA of the CDR3 is TGTGCCAGCAGCCGGACTAGCGGGGGACCATCAGGAGAGACCCAGTACTTC. Amino acids: CASSRTSGGPSGETQYF.

The J gene is TRBJ2-7, the V gene TRBV6-5, with 12 positions matching TRBD1. V lost 1 base, J lost 6 bases, and 4 bases stayed unmatched. CDR3 length equals 15 residues. Germline V gene lookup returns CDR1 MNHEY and CDR2 SVGAGI. CDR3 protein: CASSYFGTGGGEQYF. CDR3 DNA: TGTGCCAGCAGTTACTTCGGGACAGGGGGCGGCGAGCAGTACTTC.

The chain is built from TRBV10-3 and TRBJ2-2; 9 bases agree with TRBD1. Trimming removed 10 bases from V and 6 bases from J; junction bases left unmatched: 12. CDR1 and CDR2 (germline): ENHRY, SYGVKD. The CDR3 has 15 residues. CDR3 nucleotide sequence: TGTGCCACCGTACCAGGACAGGGGAGATCCGGGGAGCTGTTTTTT. Its translation is CATVPGQGRSGELFF.

V and J are TRBV5-1 and TRBJ1-2; D unresolved. Germline CDR1 reads SGHRS; CDR2 reads YFSETQ. V gave up 0 bases and J gave up 2 bases, with 2 bases separating them. This CDR3 has 12 residues. DNA for the CDR3: TGCGCCAGCAGCTTGGCAAACTATGGCTACACCTTC. Amino acid sequence: CASSLANYGYTF.

This clone has a single count. V is TRBV2 and J is TRBJ2-6; 8 bases are shared with TRBD1. The CDR3 spans 17 residues. The J segment lost 1 base and the V segment lost 5 bases, leaving 7 bases of the junction unmatched. The V gene's germline CDR1 is SNHLY and CDR2 FYNNEI. In DNA, the CDR3 is TGTGCCAGCAGTCCGGGACAGGTTCTGTCTGGGGCCAACGTCCTGACTTTC. Protein sequence: CASSPGQVLSGANVLTF.

The V and J genes are TRBV10-3 and TRBJ2-1; no firm D call. Trimming left V 10 bases short and J 5 bases short, with 15 bases between. Per the germline V gene, CDR1 is ENHRY and CDR2 is SYGVKD. CDR3 length equals 13 residues. CDR3 in DNA: TGTGCCACCTGTAACGGAGTCGACAATGAGCAGTTCTTC. It translates to CATCNGVDNEQFF.

This clone was observed a handful of times. The chain carries TRBV2 and TRBJ1-4; D gene ambiguous. This CDR3 has 14 residues. Germline V gives CDR1 SNHLY, CDR2 FYNNEI. The V end was cut by 2 bases, the J end by 4 bases, with 8 bases between. DNA for the CDR3: TGTGCCAGCAGTGAAAGGGAGAATAATGAAAAACTGTTTTTT. Encoded protein: CASSERENNEKLFF.